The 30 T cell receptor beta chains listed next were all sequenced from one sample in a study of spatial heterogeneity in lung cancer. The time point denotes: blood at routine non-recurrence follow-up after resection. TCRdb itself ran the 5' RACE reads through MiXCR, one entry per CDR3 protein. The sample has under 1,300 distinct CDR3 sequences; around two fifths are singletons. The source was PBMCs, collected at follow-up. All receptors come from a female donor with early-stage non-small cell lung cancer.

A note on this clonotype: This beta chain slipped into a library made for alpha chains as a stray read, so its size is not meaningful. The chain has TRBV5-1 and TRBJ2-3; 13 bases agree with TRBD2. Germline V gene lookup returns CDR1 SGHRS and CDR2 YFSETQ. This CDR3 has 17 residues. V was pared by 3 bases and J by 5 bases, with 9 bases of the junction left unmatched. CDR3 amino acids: CASSSWGTSGKVDTQYF. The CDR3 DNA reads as TGCGCCAGCAGCTCCTGGGGGACTAGCGGGAAGGTAGATACGCAGTATTTT.

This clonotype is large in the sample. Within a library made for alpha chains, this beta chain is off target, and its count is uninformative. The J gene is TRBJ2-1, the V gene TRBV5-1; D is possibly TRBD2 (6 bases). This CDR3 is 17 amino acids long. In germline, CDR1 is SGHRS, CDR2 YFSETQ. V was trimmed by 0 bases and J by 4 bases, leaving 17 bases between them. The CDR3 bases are TGCGCCAGCAGCTTGGAGGGCTTCCCTAGCGAATACAATGAGCAGTTCTTC. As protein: CASSLEGFPSEYNEQFF.

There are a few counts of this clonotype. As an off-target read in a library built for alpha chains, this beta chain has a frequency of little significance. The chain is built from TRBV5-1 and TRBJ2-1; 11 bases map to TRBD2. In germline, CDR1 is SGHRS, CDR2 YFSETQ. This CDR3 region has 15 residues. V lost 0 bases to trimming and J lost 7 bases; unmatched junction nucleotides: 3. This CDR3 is CASSLATSGSNEQFF. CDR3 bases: TGCGCCAGCAGCTTGGCTACTAGCGGGAGTAATGAGCAGTTCTTC.

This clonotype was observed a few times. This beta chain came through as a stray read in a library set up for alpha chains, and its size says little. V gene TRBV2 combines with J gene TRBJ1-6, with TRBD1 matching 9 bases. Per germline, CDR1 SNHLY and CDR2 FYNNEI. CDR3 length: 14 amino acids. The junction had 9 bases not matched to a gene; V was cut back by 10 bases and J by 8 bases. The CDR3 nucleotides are TGTGCCACCATGGGACAGGGCCTGGATTCACCCCTCCACTTT. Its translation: CATMGQGLDSPLHF.

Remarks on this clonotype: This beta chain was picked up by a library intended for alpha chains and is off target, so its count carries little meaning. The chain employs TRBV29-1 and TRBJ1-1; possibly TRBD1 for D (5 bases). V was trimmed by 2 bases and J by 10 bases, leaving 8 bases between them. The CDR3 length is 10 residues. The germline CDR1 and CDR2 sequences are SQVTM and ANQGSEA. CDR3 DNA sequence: TGCAGCGTTGAAAGTGGGGGAGCTTTCTTT. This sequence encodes CSVESGGAFF.

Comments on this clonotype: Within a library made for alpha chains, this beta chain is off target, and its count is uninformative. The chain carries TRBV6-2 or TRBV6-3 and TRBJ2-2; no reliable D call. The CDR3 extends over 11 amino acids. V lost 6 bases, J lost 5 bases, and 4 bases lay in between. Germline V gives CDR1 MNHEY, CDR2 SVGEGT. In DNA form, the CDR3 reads TGTGCCAGCAGAACTACCGGGGAGCTGTTTTTT. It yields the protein CASRTTGELFF.

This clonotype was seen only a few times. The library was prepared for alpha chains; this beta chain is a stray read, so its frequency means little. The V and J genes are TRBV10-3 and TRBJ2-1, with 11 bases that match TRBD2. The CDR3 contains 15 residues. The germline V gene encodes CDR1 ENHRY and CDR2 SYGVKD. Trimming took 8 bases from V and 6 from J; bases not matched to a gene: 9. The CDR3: CAIGSGTSGPNEQFF. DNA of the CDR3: TGTGCCATCGGCTCCGGGACTAGCGGACCCAATGAGCAGTTCTTC.

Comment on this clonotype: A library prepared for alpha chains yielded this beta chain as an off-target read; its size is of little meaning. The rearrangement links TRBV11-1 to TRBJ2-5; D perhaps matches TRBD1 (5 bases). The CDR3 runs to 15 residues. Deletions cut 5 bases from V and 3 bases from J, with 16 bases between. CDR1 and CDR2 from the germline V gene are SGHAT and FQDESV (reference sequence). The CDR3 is CASSPRQGWKETQYF. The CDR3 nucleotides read TGTGCCAGCAGCCCTCGGCAGGGTTGGAAAGAGACCCAGTACTTC.

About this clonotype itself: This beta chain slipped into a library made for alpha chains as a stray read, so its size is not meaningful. The CDR3 loop is CSARPSGSYNEQFF. CDR3 sequence (DNA): TGCAGTGCTAGACCGAGCGGGAGCTACAATGAGCAGTTCTTC. V and J are TRBV20-1 and TRBJ2-1; 8 bases align to TRBD2. The length of the CDR3 is 14 residues. V dropped 2 bases and J dropped 3; count of bases not matched to a gene: 3. The germline V gene encodes CDR1 DFQATT and CDR2 SNEGSKA (reference sequence).

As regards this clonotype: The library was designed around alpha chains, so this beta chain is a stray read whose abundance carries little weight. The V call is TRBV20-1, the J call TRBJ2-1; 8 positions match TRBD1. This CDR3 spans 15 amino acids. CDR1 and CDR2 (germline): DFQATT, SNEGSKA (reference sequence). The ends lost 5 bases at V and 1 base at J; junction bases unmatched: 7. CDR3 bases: TGCAGTGCTTGGGACAGGATCCTTTCCTACAATGAGCAGTTCTTC. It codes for CSAWDRILSYNEQFF.

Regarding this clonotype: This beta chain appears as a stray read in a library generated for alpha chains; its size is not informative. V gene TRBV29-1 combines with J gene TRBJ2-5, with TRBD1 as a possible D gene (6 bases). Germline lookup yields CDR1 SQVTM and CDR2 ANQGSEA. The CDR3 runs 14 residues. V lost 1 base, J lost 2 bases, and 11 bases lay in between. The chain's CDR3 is CSVEAGAAQETQYF. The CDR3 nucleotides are TGCAGCGTTGAAGCAGGGGCCGCGCAAGAGACCCAGTACTTC.

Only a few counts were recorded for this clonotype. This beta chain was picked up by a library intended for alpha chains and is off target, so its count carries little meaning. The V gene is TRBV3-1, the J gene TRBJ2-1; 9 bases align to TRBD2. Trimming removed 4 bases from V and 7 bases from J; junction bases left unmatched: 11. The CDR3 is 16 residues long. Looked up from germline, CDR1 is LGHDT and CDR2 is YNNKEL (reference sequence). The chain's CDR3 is CASSPYGREGRNEQFF. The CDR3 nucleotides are TGTGCCAGCAGCCCCTACGGGCGGGAGGGCCGGAATGAGCAGTTCTTC.

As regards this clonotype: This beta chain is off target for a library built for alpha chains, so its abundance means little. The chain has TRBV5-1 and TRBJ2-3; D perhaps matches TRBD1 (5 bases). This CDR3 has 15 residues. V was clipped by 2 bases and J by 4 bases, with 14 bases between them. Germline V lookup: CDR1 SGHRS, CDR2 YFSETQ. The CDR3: CASSFITSGSDTQYF. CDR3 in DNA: TGCGCCAGCAGCTTTATTACATCAGGGTCAGATACGCAGTATTTT.

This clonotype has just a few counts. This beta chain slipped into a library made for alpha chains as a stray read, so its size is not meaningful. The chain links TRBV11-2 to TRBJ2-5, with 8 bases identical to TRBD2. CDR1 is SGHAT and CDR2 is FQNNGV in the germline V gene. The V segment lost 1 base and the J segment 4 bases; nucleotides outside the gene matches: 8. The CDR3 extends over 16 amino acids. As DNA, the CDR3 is TGTGCCAGCAGCTTAGGGGGCGGGAGGAACGCAGAGACCCAGTACTTC. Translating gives CASSLGGGRNAETQYF.

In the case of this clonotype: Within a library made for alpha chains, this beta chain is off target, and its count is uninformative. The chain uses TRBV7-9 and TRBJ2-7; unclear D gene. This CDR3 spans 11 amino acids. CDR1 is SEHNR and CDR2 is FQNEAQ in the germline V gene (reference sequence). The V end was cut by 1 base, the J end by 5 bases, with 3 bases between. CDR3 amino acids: CASSLGDEQYF. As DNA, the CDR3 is TGTGCCAGCAGCTTAGGGGACGAGCAGTACTTC.

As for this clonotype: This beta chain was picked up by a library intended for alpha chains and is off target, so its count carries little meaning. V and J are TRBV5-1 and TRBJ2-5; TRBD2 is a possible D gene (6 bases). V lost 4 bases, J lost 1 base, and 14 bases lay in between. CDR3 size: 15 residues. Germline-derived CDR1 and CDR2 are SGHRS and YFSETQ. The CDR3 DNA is TGCGCCAGCAGCCCTCTCGGCGGGATCCAAGAGACCCAGTACTTC. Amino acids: CASSPLGGIQETQYF.

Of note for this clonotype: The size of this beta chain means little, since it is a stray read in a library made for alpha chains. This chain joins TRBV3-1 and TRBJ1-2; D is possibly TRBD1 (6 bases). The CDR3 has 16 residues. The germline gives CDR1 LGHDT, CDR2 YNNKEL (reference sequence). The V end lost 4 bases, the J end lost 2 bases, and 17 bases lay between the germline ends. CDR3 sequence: CASSLGQTQKNYGYTF. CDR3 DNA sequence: TGTGCCAGCAGCCTTGGACAGACTCAAAAGAACTATGGCTACACCTTC.

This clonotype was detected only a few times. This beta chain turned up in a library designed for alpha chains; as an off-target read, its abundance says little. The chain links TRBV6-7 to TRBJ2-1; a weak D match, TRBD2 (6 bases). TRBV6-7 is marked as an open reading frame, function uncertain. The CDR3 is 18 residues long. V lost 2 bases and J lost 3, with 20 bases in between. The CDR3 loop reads CASSYRGICGTLYNEQFF. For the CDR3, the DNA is TGTGCCAGCAGTTACCGCGGCATATGCGGGACTCTCTACAATGAGCAGTTCTTC.

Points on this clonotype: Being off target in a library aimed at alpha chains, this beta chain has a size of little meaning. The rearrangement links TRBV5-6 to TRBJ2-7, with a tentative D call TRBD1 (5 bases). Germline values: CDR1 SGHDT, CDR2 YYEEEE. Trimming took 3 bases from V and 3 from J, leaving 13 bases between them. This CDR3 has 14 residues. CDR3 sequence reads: CASSSTRALYEQYF. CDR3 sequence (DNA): TGTGCCAGCAGCTCGACCAGGGCCCTCTACGAGCAGTACTTC.

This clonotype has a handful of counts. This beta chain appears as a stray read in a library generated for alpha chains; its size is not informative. CDR3 sequence reads: CASRGDRTYEQYF. The CDR3, as DNA: TGTGCCAGCAGAGGGGACAGAACCTACGAGCAGTACTTC. The chain employs TRBV2 and TRBJ2-7; 7 bases match TRBD1. CDR1 is SNHLY, CDR2 FYNNEI, per germline. V was clipped by 6 bases and J by 2 bases; unmatched bases: 4. This CDR3 has 13 residues.

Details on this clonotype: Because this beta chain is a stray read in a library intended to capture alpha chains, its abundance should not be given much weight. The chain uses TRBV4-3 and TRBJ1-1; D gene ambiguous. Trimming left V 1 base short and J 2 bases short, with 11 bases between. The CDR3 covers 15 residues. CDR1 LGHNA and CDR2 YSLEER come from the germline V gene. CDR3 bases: TGCGCCAGCAGCCAAGGCAAGAGGACCAACACTGAAGCTTTCTTT. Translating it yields CASSQGKRTNTEAFF.

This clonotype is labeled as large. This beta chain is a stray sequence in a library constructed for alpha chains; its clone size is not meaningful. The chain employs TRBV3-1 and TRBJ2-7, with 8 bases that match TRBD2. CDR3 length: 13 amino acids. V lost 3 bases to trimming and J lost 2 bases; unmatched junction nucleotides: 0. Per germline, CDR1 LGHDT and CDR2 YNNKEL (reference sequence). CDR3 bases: TGTGCCAGCAGCCACGGGAGGGCCTACGAGCAGTACTTC. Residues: CASSHGRAYEQYF.

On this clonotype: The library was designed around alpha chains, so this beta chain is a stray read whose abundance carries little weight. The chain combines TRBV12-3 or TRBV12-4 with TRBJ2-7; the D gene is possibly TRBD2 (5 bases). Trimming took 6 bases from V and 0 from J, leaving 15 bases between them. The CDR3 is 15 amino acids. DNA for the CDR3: TGTGCCAGCAGGTCCCTGGGGAGCTCCTCCTACGAGCAGTACTTC. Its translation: CASRSLGSSSYEQYF.

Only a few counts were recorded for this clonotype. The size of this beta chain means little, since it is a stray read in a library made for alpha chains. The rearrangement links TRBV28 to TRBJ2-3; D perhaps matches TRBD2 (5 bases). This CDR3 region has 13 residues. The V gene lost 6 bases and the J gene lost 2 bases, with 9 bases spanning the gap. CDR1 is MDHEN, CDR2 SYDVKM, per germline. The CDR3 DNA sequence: TGTGCCAGCAGGAGCGGCGTCACAGATACGCAGTATTTT. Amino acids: CASRSGVTDTQYF.

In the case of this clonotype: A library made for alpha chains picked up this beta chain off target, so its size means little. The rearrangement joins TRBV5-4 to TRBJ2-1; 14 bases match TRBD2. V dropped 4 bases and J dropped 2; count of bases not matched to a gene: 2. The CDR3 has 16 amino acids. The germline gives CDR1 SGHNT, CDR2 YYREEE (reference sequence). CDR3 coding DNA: TGTGCCAGCAGCGTGACTAGCGGGAGGGCCTACAATGAGCAGTTCTTC. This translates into CASSVTSGRAYNEQFF. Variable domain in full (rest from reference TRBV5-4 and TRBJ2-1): ETGVTQSPTHLIKTRGQQVTLRCSSQSGHNTVSWYQQALGQGPQFIFQYYREEENGRGNFPPRFSGLQFPNYSSELNVNALELDDSALYLCASSVTSGRAYNEQFFGPGTRLTVL.

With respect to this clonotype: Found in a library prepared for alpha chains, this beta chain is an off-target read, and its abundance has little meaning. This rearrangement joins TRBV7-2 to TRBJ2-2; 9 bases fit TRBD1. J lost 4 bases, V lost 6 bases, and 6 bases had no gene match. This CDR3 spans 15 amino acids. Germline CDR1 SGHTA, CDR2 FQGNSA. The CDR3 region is CASRSTGGGTGELFF. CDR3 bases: TGTGCCAGCAGATCTACAGGGGGCGGCACCGGGGAGCTGTTTTTT.

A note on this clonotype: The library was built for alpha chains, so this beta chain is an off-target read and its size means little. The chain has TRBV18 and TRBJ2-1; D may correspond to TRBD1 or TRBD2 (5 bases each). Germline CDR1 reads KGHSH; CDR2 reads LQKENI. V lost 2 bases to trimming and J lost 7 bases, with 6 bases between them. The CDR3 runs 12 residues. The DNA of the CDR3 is TGTGCCAGCTCACCAGGGGGTAATGAGCAGTTCTTC. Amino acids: CASSPGGNEQFF.

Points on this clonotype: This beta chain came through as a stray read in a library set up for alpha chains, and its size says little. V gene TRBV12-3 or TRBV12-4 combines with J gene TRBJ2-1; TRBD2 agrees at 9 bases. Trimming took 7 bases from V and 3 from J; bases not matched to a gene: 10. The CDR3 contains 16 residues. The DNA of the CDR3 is TGTGCCAGCACCTCAAGGGAAGCGGGAGGCTACAATGAGCAGTTCTTC. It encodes CASTSREAGGYNEQFF.

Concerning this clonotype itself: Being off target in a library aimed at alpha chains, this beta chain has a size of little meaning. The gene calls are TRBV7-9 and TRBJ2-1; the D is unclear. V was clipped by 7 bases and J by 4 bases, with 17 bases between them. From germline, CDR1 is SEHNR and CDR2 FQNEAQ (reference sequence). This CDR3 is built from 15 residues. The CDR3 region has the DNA TGTGCCAGCACCCCCGGGCGCCCGGCGTACAATGAGCAGTTCTTC. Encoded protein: CASTPGRPAYNEQFF.

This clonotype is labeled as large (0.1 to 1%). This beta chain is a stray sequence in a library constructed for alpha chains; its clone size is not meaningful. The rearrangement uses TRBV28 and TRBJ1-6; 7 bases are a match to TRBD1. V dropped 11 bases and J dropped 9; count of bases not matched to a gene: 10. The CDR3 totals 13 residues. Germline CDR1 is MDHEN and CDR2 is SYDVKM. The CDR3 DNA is TGTGCCGGTCGACAGGGAAATTCTTCACCCCTCCACTTT. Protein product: CAGRQGNSSPLHF.